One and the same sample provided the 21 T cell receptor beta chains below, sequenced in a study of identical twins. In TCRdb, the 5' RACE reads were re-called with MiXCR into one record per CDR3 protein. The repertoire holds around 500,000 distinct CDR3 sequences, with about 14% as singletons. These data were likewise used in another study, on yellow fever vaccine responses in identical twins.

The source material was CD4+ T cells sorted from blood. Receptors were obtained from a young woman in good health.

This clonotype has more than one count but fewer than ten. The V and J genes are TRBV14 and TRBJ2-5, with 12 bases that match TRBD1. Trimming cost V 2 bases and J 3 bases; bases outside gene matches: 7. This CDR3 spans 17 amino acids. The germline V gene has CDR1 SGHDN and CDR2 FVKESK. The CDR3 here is CASSQFRDRGREETQYF. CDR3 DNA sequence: TGTGCCAGCAGCCAATTCCGGGACAGGGGGCGCGAAGAGACCCAGTACTTC.

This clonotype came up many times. The CDR3 DNA is TGTGCCAGCTCACCTAGCGGGGCCTACAATGAGCAGTTCTTC. Its protein product is CASSPSGAYNEQFF. This chain links TRBV18 with TRBJ2-1; 8 nucleotides agree with TRBD2. Germline V gene lookup returns CDR1 KGHSH and CDR2 LQKENI. This CDR3 comprises 14 residues. V trimming: 3 bases; J trimming: 2 bases; junction bases outside the gene matches: 0.

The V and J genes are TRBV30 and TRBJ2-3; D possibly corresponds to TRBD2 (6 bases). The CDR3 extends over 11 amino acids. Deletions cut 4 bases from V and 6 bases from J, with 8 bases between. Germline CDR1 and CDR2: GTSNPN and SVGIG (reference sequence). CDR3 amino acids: CAWTGVDTQYF. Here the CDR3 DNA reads TGTGCCTGGACGGGAGTGGATACGCAGTATTTT.

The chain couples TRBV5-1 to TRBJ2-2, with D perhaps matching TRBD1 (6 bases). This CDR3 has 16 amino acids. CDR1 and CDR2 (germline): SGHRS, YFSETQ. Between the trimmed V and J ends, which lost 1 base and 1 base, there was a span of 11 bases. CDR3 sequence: CASSLYIQGNTGELFF. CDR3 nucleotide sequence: TGCGCCAGCAGCTTGTATATACAGGGGAACACCGGGGAGCTGTTTTTT.

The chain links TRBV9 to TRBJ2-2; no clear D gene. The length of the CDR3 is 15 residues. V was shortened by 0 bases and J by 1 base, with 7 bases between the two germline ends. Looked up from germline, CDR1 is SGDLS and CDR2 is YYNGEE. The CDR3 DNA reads TGTGCCAGCAGCGTAGTAGCTGTGAACACCGGGGAGCTGTTTTTT. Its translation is CASSVVAVNTGELFF. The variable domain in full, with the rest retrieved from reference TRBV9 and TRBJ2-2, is DSGVTQTPKHLITATGQRVTLRCSPRSGDLSVYWYQQSLDQGLQFLIQYYNGEERAKGNILERFSAQQFPDLHSELNLSSLELGDSALYFCASSVVAVNTGELFFGEGSRLTVL.

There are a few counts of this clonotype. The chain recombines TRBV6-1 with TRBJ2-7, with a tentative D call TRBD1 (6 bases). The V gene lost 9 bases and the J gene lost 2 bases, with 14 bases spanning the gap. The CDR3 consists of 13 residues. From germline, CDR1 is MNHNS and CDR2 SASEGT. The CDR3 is CASAKDRTYEQYF. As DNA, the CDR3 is TGTGCCAGTGCGAAGGACAGAACCTACGAGCAGTACTTC.

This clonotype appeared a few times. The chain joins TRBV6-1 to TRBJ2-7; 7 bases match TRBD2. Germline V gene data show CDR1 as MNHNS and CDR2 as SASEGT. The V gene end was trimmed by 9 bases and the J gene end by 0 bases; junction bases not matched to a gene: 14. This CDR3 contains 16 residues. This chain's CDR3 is CASAIGAGLTSYEQYF. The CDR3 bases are TGTGCCAGTGCAATCGGAGCGGGACTAACCTCCTACGAGCAGTACTTC.

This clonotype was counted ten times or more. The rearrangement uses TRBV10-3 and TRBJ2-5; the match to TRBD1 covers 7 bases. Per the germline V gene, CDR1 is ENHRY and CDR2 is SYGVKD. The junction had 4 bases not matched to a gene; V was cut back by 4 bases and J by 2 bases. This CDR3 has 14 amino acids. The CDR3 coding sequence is TGTGCCATCAGTGGGGGCAGGGGGCAAGAGACCCAGTACTTC. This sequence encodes CAISGGRGQETQYF.

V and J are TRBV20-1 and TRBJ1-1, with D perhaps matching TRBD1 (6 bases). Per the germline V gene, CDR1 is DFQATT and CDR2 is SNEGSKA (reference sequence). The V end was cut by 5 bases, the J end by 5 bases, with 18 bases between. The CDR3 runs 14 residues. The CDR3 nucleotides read TGCAGTGCTCCCCATCTGAGGGGGGGGACTGAAGCTTTCTTT. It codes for CSAPHLRGGTEAFF.

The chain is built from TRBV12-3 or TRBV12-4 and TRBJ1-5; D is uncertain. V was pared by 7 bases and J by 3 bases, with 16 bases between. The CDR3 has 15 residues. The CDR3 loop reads CASTSPGGYNQPQHF. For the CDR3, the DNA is TGTGCCAGCACTAGCCCGGGAGGGTACAATCAGCCCCAGCATTTT.

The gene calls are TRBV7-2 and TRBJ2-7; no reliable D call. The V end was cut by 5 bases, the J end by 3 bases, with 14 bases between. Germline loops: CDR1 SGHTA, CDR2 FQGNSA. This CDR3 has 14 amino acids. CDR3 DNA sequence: TGTGCCAGCAGCCGGACCGTAACTGACTACGAGCAGTACTTC. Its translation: CASSRTVTDYEQYF.

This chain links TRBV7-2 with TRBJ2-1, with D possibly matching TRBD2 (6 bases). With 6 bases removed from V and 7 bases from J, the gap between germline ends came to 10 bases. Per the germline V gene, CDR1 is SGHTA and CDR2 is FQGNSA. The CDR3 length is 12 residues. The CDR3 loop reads CASRMTRNEQFF. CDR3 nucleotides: TGTGCCAGCAGGATGACTAGGAATGAGCAGTTCTTC. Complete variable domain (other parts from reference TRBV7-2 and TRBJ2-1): GAGVSQSPSNKVTEKGKDVELRCDPISGHTALYWYRQSLGQGLEFLIYFQGNSAPDKSGLPSDRFSAERTGGSVSTLTIQRTQQEDSAVYLCASRMTRNEQFFGPGTRLTVL.

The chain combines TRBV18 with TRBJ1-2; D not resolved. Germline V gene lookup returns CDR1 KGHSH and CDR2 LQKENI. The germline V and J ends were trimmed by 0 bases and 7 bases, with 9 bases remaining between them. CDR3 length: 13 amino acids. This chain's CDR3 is CASSPPTGFGYTF. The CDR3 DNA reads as TGTGCCAGCTCACCACCGACTGGGTTTGGCTACACCTTC.

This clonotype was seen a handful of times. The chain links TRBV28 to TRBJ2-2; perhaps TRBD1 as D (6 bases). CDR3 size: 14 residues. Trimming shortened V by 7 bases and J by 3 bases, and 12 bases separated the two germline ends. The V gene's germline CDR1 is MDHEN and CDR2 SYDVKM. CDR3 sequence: CASTNQGYTGELFF. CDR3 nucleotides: TGTGCCAGCACAAACCAGGGGTACACCGGGGAGCTGTTTTTT.

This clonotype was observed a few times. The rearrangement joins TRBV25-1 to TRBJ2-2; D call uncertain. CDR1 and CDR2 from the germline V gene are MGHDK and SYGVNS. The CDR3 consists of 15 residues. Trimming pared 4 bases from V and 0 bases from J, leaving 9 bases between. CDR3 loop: CASSAGDTNTGELFF. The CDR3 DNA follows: TGTGCCAGCAGTGCTGGAGACACGAACACCGGGGAGCTGTTTTTT.

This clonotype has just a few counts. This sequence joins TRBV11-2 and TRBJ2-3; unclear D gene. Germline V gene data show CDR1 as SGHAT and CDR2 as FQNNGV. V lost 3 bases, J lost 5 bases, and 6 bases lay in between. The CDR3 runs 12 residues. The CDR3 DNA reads TGTGCCAGCAGCTTTTATGGAGATACGCAGTATTTT. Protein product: CASSFYGDTQYF. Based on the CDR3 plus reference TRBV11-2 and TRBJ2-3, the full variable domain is EAGVAQSPRYKIIEKRQSVAFWCNPISGHATLYWYQQILGQGPKLLIQFQNNGVVDDSQLPKDRFSAERLKGVDSTLKIQPAKLEDSAVYLCASSFYGDTQYFGPGTRLTVL.

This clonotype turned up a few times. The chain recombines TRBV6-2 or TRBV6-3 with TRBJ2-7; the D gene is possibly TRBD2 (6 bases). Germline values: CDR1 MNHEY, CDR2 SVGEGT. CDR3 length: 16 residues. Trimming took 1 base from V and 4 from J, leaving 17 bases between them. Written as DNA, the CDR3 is TGTGCCAGCAGTTACTTGGAGGGGAGGCCTACTTACGAGCAGTACTTC. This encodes CASSYLEGRPTYEQYF.

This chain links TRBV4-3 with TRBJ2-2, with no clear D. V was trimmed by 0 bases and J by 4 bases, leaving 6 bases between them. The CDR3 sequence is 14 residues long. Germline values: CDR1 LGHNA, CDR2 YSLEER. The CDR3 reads CASSQEWGTGELFF. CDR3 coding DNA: TGCGCCAGCAGCCAAGAATGGGGCACCGGGGAGCTGTTTTTT.

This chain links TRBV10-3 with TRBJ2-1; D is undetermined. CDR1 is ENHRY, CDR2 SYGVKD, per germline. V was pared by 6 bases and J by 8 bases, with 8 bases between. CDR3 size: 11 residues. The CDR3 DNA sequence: TGTGCCATCAGGCGATCGGATGAGCAGTTCTTC. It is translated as CAIRRSDEQFF.

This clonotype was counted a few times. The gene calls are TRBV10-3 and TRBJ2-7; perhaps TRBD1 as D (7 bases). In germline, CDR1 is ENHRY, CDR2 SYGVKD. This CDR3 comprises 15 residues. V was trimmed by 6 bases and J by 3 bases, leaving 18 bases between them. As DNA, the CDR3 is TGTGCCATCAGCCCCGGACCCAGGGGGGTCTACGAGCAGTACTTC. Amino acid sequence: CAISPGPRGVYEQYF.

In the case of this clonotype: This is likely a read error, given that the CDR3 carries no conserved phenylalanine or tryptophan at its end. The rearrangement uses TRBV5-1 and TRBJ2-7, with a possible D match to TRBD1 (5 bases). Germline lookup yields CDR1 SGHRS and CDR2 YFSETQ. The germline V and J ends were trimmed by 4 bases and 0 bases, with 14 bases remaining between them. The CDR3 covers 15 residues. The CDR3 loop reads CASSRQGESSYEQYL. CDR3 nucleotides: TGCGCCAGCAGCCGACAAGGGGAAAGCTCCTACGAGCAGTACCTC.